One and the same sample provided the 5 T cell receptor beta chains below, sequenced in a study of early T cells in non-severe SARS-CoV-2 infection. Each CDR3 protein gets one entry after TCRdb re-called the 5' RACE reads with MiXCR. The top ten hold under 4% of the sample, which has around 62,000 distinct CDR3 sequences, 9.5% to 15% seen once. Sequenced input: whole blood. All receptors come from an adult who was a healthcare worker with PCR-confirmed SARS-CoV-2 infection or an uninfected control (not recorded which).

The DNA of the CDR3 is TGTGCCAGCGGAACTAGCAGCATTCAGTACTTC. Protein: CASGTSSIQYF. The V and J genes are TRBV28 and TRBJ2-4, with a tentative D call TRBD2 (6 bases). The CDR3 spans 11 residues. The germline gives CDR1 MDHEN, CDR2 SYDVKM. Trimming stripped 8 bases from V and 9 bases from J, with 11 bases between.

This clonotype was observed once. The chain combines TRBV3-1 with TRBJ2-7; D may be TRBD1 (5 bases). CDR1 and CDR2 (germline): LGHDT, YNNKEL (reference sequence). V was shortened by 1 base and J by 8 bases, with 9 bases between the two germline ends. The CDR3 covers 12 residues. CDR3 residues: CASSQVDSKQYF. In DNA form, the CDR3 reads TGTGCCAGCAGCCAAGTCGACAGTAAGCAGTACTTC.

There are many counts of this clonotype. The rearrangement uses TRBV2 and TRBJ2-1; D gene unclear. The CDR3 loop spans 14 amino acids. Germline CDR1 reads SNHLY; CDR2 reads FYNNEI. Trimming left V 4 bases short and J 6 bases short, with 13 bases between. The CDR3 DNA follows: TGTGCCAGCAGTGCCAGACTTAAAGGCAATGAGCAGTTCTTC. This gives the protein CASSARLKGNEQFF.

This clonotype was counted only a few times. The rearrangement links TRBV5-4 to TRBJ2-1, with a weak D call TRBD2 (7 bases). The germline V gene has CDR1 SGHNT and CDR2 YYREEE (reference sequence). This CDR3 is built from 15 residues. V gave up 5 bases and J gave up 2 bases, with 14 bases separating them. The CDR3 DNA sequence: TGTGCCAGCAGATCTGGCGGGGGCACCTACAATGAGCAGTTCTTC. Translation: CASRSGGGTYNEQFF.

The chain carries TRBV19 and TRBJ1-2; no clear D gene. Trimming pared 3 bases from V and 5 bases from J, leaving 16 bases between. CDR3 length: 15 residues. Germline assignment: CDR1 LNHDA and CDR2 SQIVND (reference sequence). The CDR3 coding sequence is TGTGCCAGTAGTATCCAGGCCGGCGCTAGGTATGGCTACACCTTC. Amino acid sequence: CASSIQAGARYGYTF.